The text below deals with one TCR beta chain. The antigen remains undetermined. Germline CDR1 and CDR2: SGHVS and FNYEAQ. This CDR3 is built from 18 residues. Between the trimmed V and J ends, which lost 3 bases and 2 bases, there was a span of 21 bases. The source of the sample is a study of response to subunit inactivated influenza vaccine. Regarding the study as a whole: A suggestion made by the authors is that each seasonal influenza vaccination recruits few new T cells.

A single record per CDR3 protein comes from TCRdb applying MiXCR to the RT-PCR reads. The sample carries about 700,000 distinct CDR3 sequences, 15% to 18% recorded once. The rearrangement uses TRBV7-6 and TRBJ2-3; possibly TRBD1 or TRBD2 for D (7 bases each). The TCR sequence derives from a man between 50 and 59 years old who received an inactivated influenza vaccine. This specimen consisted of PBMCs from blood, obtained 11 to 12 days after vaccination. The CDR3 here is CASSFLRPTGRVTDTQYF. DNA for the CDR3: TGTGCCAGCAGCTTCTTACGGCCGACAGGGAGGGTCACAGATACGCAGTATTTT.